The entry below gives a single T cell receptor beta chain sequence along with its context. The sample comes from a study of technical replicates of blood from a handful of donors. The CDR3 length is 16 residues. Germline values: CDR1 SGHRS, CDR2 YFSETQ. The ends lost 3 bases at V and 8 bases at J; junction bases unmatched: 7. Sequencing used immunoSEQ multiplex PCR; TCRdb keeps in-frame clones, though not all of them. The repertoire holds about 89,000 clones, with roughly 94% as singletons. This sequence joins TRBV5-1 and TRBJ2-1; 14 bases line up with TRBD2. Sequenced: T cells isolated from PBMCs. The TCR comes from a human donor in good health. The CDR3, as DNA: TGCGCCAGCAGCTCAACAGGACTAGCGGGGGGCGATGAGCAGTTCTTC. Its translation is CASSSTGLAGGDEQFF.